This TCR beta chain was found in a study of shared clonotypes between healthy human individuals. A word on this clone: The antigen is not known.

Nashville, Tennessee was home to all donors, each a Caucasian adult. V shed 6 bases and J shed 5 bases, with 15 bases lying between them. The CDR3 sequence is 14 residues long. Germline loops: CDR1 SGHRS, CDR2 YFSETQ. Replicate PCRs run on sorted subsets employed approximately 0.2 ug DNA, approximately 30,000 T cell genomes. Profiled with immunoSEQ multiplex PCR; TCRdb holds only in-frame clones, not every one. The sample carries about 2.3 million clones, under 95% recorded once. Study-wide results and limits: The expectation was that sequencing depth would affect clonotype sharing among donors. Among non-shared clonotypes, generation probabilities were lower than among those shared by all four donors.

The receptor's source is a man between 18 and 35 years old in good health. Some clones in this sample may be carry-over from other donors' samples. Sequences were obtained from naive CD4+ T cells from PBMCs. The subset here: CD45RA+ positively selected. The chain employs TRBV5-1 and TRBJ2-1; no firm D call. The CDR3 loop is CASKSQPSDNEQFF. The CDR3 DNA reads as TGCGCCAGCAAGTCCCAGCCTTCGGACAATGAGCAGTTCTTC.